This TCR beta chain came from a study of cytomegalovirus exposure and HLA in healthy donors. Study-wide results and caveats: Researchers reported from a later analysis that most CMV-associated TCR beta chains appeared HLA-restricted. Follow-up analysis later connected one missense variant in DCLRE1C with trimming of TCR beta V- and J-genes.

Researchers ran the PCR with 60 Vbeta and 13 Jbeta primers. TCRdb keeps only in-frame clones here, not all; method: immunoSEQ multiplex PCR. The data show more than 150,000 clones, about 80% seen once. The CDR3 length is 15 residues. CDR1 and CDR2 from the germline V gene are WNHNN and SYGVQD (reference sequence). V lost 3 bases and J 0 bases, leaving 8 bases between the germline ends. Regarding this clone: As yet, its antigen is unknown.

The source material was PBMCs. The chain combines TRBV10-1 with TRBJ2-2, with no clear D. The source is a man in his late teens or twenties in good health and CMV-seronegative. CDR3 protein: CASSDSQTNTGELFF. CDR3 coding DNA: TGCGCCAGCAGTGACTCGCAGACGAACACCGGGGAGCTGTTTTTT.